This T cell receptor beta chain emerged from a study of blood T cells in healthy people across ages. A sample-barcoded 5' primer and a J-beta primer mix were used in a second PCR of roughly 6 to 11 cycles. A template-switch adaptor with 12 random nucleotides tagged each cDNA molecule. TCRdb fed the 5' RACE reads into MiXCR, producing one record per CDR3 protein. The sample shows about 1,500,000 distinct CDR3 sequences, 42% of them seen only once. Notes on this clonotype: No antigen is known for it.

Study results and caveats: Changes in expanded clonotypes were possibly confounded, as the CMV status of donors was unknown. Long-lived and aged donors differed, with more naive CD4+ cells and higher diversity in the long-lived.

Every donor gave 9.5 to 10 milliliters of peripheral blood. Germline values: CDR1 SGHVS, CDR2 FQNEAQ. The length of the CDR3 is 17 residues. The ends lost 6 bases at V and 6 bases at J; junction bases unmatched: 14. The V call is TRBV7-8, the J call TRBJ2-1, with TRBD2 matching 10 bases. This TCR derives from a young woman in good health. The sequenced sample was blood. The CDR3 DNA follows: TGTGCCAGCAGACACGTGGGGCTAGCGGGGGTTGGCAATGAGCAGTTCTTC. Amino acids: CASRHVGLAGVGNEQFF.